This TCR beta chain was observed in a study of blood T cell repertoires in COVID-19. Across the whole study: PBMCs, B-cell-depleted T cells, or T cells provided the cDNA or gDNA that made up the material.

The CDR3 is 16 residues long. Germline V gives CDR1 MNHEY, CDR2 SMNVEV (reference sequence). The V gene end was trimmed by 3 bases and the J gene end by 2 bases; junction bases not matched to a gene: 10. This clone was found once. The assay was immunoSEQ multiplex PCR, and TCRdb's table has in-frame clones only and misses some. Of around 260,000 clones in the sample, approximately 86% were seen once. This TCR derives from a man aged 25 to 40 with active or convalescent COVID-19. This chain links TRBV27 with TRBJ2-7; TRBD1 aligns across 7 bases. Material: peripheral blood. CDR3 coding DNA: TGTGCCAGCAGTTTCTCGTCAGGGGGAGTCACCTACGAGCAGTACTTC. Translated: CASSFSSGGVTYEQYF.